This entry concerns a single T cell receptor beta chain. This CDR3 has 13 amino acids. Trimming cost V 6 bases and J 7 bases; bases outside gene matches: 6. Under the authors' procedure: Nucleated cell counts were estimated from reference gene primer amplification. The table came from immunoSEQ multiplex PCR; TCRdb's copy has only in-frame clones and leaves some out. For V, J and clone size, that table is used; D and trimming come from the DNA. The sample lists tens of thousands of clones; under 70% were seen once. This sample was taken from a study of blood T cell repertoires in COVID-19. Study details: Whether acute or convalescent, the COVID-19 samples came from the United States, Italy and Spain. T cells, B-cell-depleted T cells, or PBMCs supplied cDNA or gDNA.

The chain employs TRBV12-3 or TRBV12-4 and TRBJ1-3; TRBD1 matches 7 bases. The clonotype originates from a woman aged 70 to 79 with acute or convalescent COVID-19. Sequenced: peripheral blood. The CDR3 reads CASSSTGWNTIYF. The CDR3 DNA is TGTGCCAGCAGCTCGACAGGGTGGAACACCATATATTTT.